The 25 T cell receptor beta chains given below trace back to one sample, sequenced in a study of T cell responses to AZD1222 COVID-19 vaccine. Sequencing used immunoSEQ multiplex PCR; TCRdb keeps in-frame clones, though not all of them. The data contain about 150,000 clones, less than 90% of them singletons. This specimen was peripheral blood, taken on day 0 of AZD1222 vaccination. The origin of the receptors is an adult in good health.

The chain combines TRBV2 with TRBJ2-7, with 10 bases identical to TRBD2. CDR1 is SNHLY, CDR2 FYNNEI, per germline. V shed 4 bases, J shed 6 bases, and the junction held 3 bases outside the gene matches. The CDR3 is made up of 13 amino acids. The CDR3 sequence: CASSVERGGEQYF. The CDR3 bases are TGTGCCAGCAGTGTGGAGCGGGGGGGCGAGCAGTACTTC.

The chain combines TRBV4-2 with TRBJ2-7, with D perhaps given as TRBD1 or TRBD2 (5 bases each). Between the trimmed V and J ends, which lost 2 bases and 1 base, there was a span of 21 bases. This CDR3 has 18 residues. Germline V gene lookup returns CDR1 LGHNA and CDR2 YNFKEQ. The CDR3 DNA reads TGTGCCAGCAGCCAACAGGACCTTGTGAGGGGCGATTCCTACGAGCAGTACTTC. Translation: CASSQQDLVRGDSYEQYF.

The chain employs TRBV13 and TRBJ2-1; maybe TRBD2 (6 bases). The CDR3 has 13 residues. CDR1 and CDR2 (germline): PRHDT, FYEKMQ (reference sequence). V lost 1 base and J lost 5, with 6 bases in between. The CDR3 nucleotides are TGTGCCAGCAGCTTAGTAGCGGACAATGAGCAGTTCTTC. Translating gives CASSLVADNEQFF.

The count of this clone is one. The chain links TRBV7-2 to TRBJ2-4; 9 nucleotides line up with TRBD2. Germline V gene sequence: CDR1 SGHTA, CDR2 FQGNSA. Losses at the gene ends were 8 bases for V and 8 bases for J; bases not matched to a gene: 10. The CDR3 is made up of 14 amino acids. The DNA of the CDR3 is TGTGCCAGCCGACTTAGCGGGGGAGCAGACATTCAGTACTTC. It translates to CASRLSGGADIQYF.

This clone was seen once. The gene calls are TRBV5-1 and TRBJ1-1; no reliable D call. Per germline, CDR1 SGHRS and CDR2 YFSETQ. V was trimmed by 2 bases and J by 1 base, leaving 18 bases between them. The CDR3 is 17 residues long. CDR3: CASSLETRAGWNTEAFF. CDR3 nucleotide sequence: TGCGCCAGCAGCTTAGAAACGAGAGCGGGATGGAACACTGAAGCTTTCTTT.

J is TRBJ2-7 and V is TRBV19; D is uncertain. From germline, CDR1 is LNHDA and CDR2 SQIVND (reference sequence). V dropped 2 bases and J dropped 3 bases, with 8 bases sitting between them. This CDR3 comprises 13 residues. CDR3 region: CASSILGNYEQYF. The CDR3 DNA follows: TGTGCCAGTAGTATACTGGGGAACTACGAGCAGTACTTC. The full variable domain, rest sourced from reference TRBV19 and TRBJ2-7, is DGGITQSPKYLFRKEGQNVTLSCEQNLNHDAMYWYRQDPGQGLRLIYYSQIVNDFQKGDIAEGYSVSREKKESFPLTVTSAQKNPTAFYLCASSILGNYEQYFGPGTRLTVT.

This clone was found once. The CDR3 protein is CASSQEGQGELFF. The CDR3 bases are TGTGCCAGCAGCCAAGAGGGACAGGGGGAACTGTTTTTT. The rearrangement uses TRBV3-1 (or the pseudogene TRBV3-2) and TRBJ1-4; 11 nucleotides match TRBD1. Germline values: CDR1 LGHDT, CDR2 YNNKEL (reference sequence). The CDR3 has 13 residues. Trimming took 0 bases from V and 12 from J; bases not matched to a gene: 0.

This sequence joins TRBV4-2 and TRBJ1-3; D is uncertain. V lost 0 bases and J lost 4, with 10 bases in between. Germline loops: CDR1 LGHNA, CDR2 YNFKEQ. This CDR3 has 15 amino acids. The CDR3 coding sequence is TGTGCCAGCAGCCAAGATATTACAGCGGGAAACACCATATATTTT. This gives the protein CASSQDITAGNTIYF.

CDR3 sequence: CSVLYTGKSTDTQYF. In nucleotides, the CDR3 is TGCAGCGTACTCTATACAGGGAAAAGCACAGATACGCAGTATTTT. This rearrangement joins TRBV29-1 to TRBJ2-3; weak D call: TRBD1 (6 bases). Germline V CDR1 and CDR2: SQVTM, ANQGSEA. With 6 bases removed from V and 0 bases from J, the gap between germline ends came to 16 bases. CDR3 length: 15 amino acids.

Here the CDR3 reads CASSPAGSGGLYEQYF. CDR3 DNA: TGCGCCAGCAGCCCAGCGGGAAGCGGGGGCCTCTACGAGCAGTACTTC. The chain uses TRBV4-3 and TRBJ2-7; TRBD2 aligns across 8 bases. Looked up from germline, CDR1 is LGHNA and CDR2 is YSLEER. There are 16 residues in the CDR3. The V segment lost 4 bases and the J segment 3 bases; nucleotides outside the gene matches: 11.

The rearrangement uses TRBV5-1 and TRBJ1-3; 11 bases map to TRBD1. The CDR3 extends over 15 amino acids. The V gene's germline CDR1 is SGHRS and CDR2 YFSETQ. Trimming took 4 bases from V and 7 from J; bases not matched to a gene: 7. The CDR3 sequence is CASSPGQGAYNTIYF. The CDR3 region has the DNA TGCGCCAGCAGCCCCGGACAGGGGGCCTATAACACCATATATTTT.

The chain has TRBV5-6 and TRBJ1-6, with 9 bases identical to TRBD1. The CDR3 is 15 amino acids. The trim removed 3 bases at V and 10 bases at J, leaving 8 bases unmatched. The germline V gene encodes CDR1 SGHDT and CDR2 YYEEEE. The CDR3 reads CASSYRTGVNSPLHF. For the CDR3, the DNA is TGTGCCAGCAGCTATCGGACAGGGGTTAACTCACCCCTCCACTTT.

The chain employs TRBV3-1 (or the pseudogene TRBV3-2) and TRBJ1-1; no clear D. The length of the CDR3 is 15 residues. Germline CDR1 is LGHDT and CDR2 is YNNKEL (reference sequence). Trimming left V 0 bases short and J 6 bases short, with 14 bases between. CDR3 sequence: CASSQDRTRVAEAFF. The CDR3 DNA reads TGTGCCAGCAGCCAAGATCGGACGAGAGTAGCTGAAGCTTTCTTT.

This clone was detected only a few times. The CDR3 loop reads CASSPEGNYGYTF. The CDR3 nucleotides read TGTGCCAGCTCACCTGAGGGGAACTATGGCTACACCTTC. V gene TRBV18 combines with J gene TRBJ1-2; possibly TRBD1 for D (5 bases). V lost 3 bases and J 2 bases, leaving 7 bases between the germline ends. The CDR3 sequence is 13 residues long. Germline CDR1 KGHSH, CDR2 LQKENI.

V gene TRBV11-3 combines with J gene TRBJ2-2; D is perhaps TRBD2 (5 bases). CDR1 is SGHNT, CDR2 YENEEA, per germline. V was shortened by 2 bases and J by 5 bases, with 9 bases between the two germline ends. CDR3 length equals 14 residues. The CDR3 nucleotides read TGTGCCAGCAGCTTACTTGGGGAGACCGGGGAGCTGTTTTTT. Translating gives CASSLLGETGELFF.

The chain has TRBV7-9 and TRBJ1-5; tentative D call: TRBD1 (5 bases). Between the trimmed V and J ends, which lost 5 bases and 0 bases, there was a span of 5 bases. The CDR3 runs 13 residues. Germline lookup yields CDR1 SEHNR and CDR2 FQNEAQ (reference sequence). The CDR3 DNA reads TGTGCCAGCAGCACAGGTAGCAATCAGCCCCAGCATTTT. This codes for CASSTGSNQPQHF.

The chain recombines TRBV27 with TRBJ2-7; D gene ambiguous. This CDR3 has 13 residues. Germline CDR1 and CDR2: MNHEY and SMNVEV (reference sequence). With 5 bases removed from V and 1 base from J, the gap between germline ends came to 9 bases. Written as DNA, the CDR3 is TGTGCCAGCAGTCGGTACAGTTCCTACGAGCAGTACTTC. Protein sequence: CASSRYSSYEQYF.

The chain couples TRBV13 to TRBJ2-7, with 9 bases identical to TRBD2. Germline V gene sequence: CDR1 PRHDT, CDR2 FYEKMQ (reference sequence). The CDR3 sequence is 15 residues long. J gave up 2 bases and V 0 bases, and 2 bases lay outside the gene matches. The CDR3 coding sequence is TGTGCCAGCAGCTTAGGGACTAGCGGAACCTACGAGCAGTACTTC. This encodes CASSLGTSGTYEQYF. Supplemented by reference TRBV13 and TRBJ2-7, the full variable domain reads AAGVIQSPRHLIKEKRETATLKCYPIPRHDTVYWYQQGPGQDPQFLISFYEKMQSDKGSIPDRFSAQQFSDYHSELNMSSLELGDSALYFCASSLGTSGTYEQYFGPGTRLTVT.

The CDR3 sequence is CASSLFAGGAGEKLFF. DNA for the CDR3: TGTGCCAGCAGCTTATTCGCAGGGGGCGCGGGTGAAAAACTGTTTTTT. V and J are TRBV7-2 and TRBJ1-4, with 8 nucleotides matching TRBD1. The CDR3 length is 16 residues. V shed 2 bases and J 7 bases; nucleotides not matched to a gene: 9. Germline V lookup: CDR1 SGHTA, CDR2 FQGNSA.

V gene TRBV4-1 combines with J gene TRBJ1-5, with 8 bases that match TRBD1. With V trimmed by 6 bases and J by 4 bases, 8 bases remained unmatched. The CDR3 is made up of 15 amino acids. Germline CDR1 MGHRA, CDR2 YSYEKL. CDR3 in amino acids: CASSYTGGNNQPQHF. In nucleotides, the CDR3 is TGCGCCAGCAGTTACACAGGGGGAAATAATCAGCCCCAGCATTTT.

J is TRBJ1-5 and V is TRBV6-1, with D unresolved. The CDR3 is made up of 14 amino acids. Trimming shortened V by 2 bases and J by 6 bases, and 11 bases separated the two germline ends. CDR1 and CDR2 (germline): MNHNS, SASEGT. The CDR3 loop is CASSETGIPQPQHF. The CDR3 nucleotides are TGTGCCAGCAGTGAAACCGGGATCCCTCAGCCCCAGCATTTT.

V is TRBV6-6 and J is TRBJ1-3, with TRBD1 identical over 9 bases. The CDR3 consists of 16 residues. V was pared by 2 bases and J by 2 bases, with 4 bases of the junction left unmatched. Germline V gene data show CDR1 as MNHNY and CDR2 as SVGAGI (reference sequence). CDR3 coding DNA: TGTGCCAGCAGTTACCGGACAGGGGACCCTGGAAACACCATATATTTT. Its protein product is CASSYRTGDPGNTIYF.

The gene calls are TRBV6-5 and TRBJ1-5; D unclear. The V end lost 6 bases, the J end lost 9 bases, and 6 bases lay between the germline ends. From germline, CDR1 is MNHEY and CDR2 SVGAGI. The CDR3 sequence is 10 residues long. The CDR3 nucleotides read TGTGCCAGCAGCCACCTGCCCCAGCATTTT. It codes for CASSHLPQHF.

The genes are TRBV20-1 and TRBJ2-2; D not certain. CDR1 and CDR2 (germline): DFQATT, SNEGSKA (reference sequence). The CDR3 loop spans 11 amino acids. CDR3 sequence (DNA): TGCACCCCTGGGGTTGGCGGGGAGCTGTTTTTT. Protein sequence: CTPGVGGELFF.

This chain connects TRBV6-2 or TRBV6-3 to TRBJ2-7, with 7 nucleotides matching TRBD1. The CDR3 is 13 amino acids. V was pared by 3 bases and J by 3 bases, with 2 bases of the junction left unmatched. CDR1 and CDR2 from the germline V gene are MNHEY and SVGEGT. The CDR3, as DNA: TGTGCCAGCAGTTATAACAGGGGCTACGAGCAGTACTTC. Encoded protein: CASSYNRGYEQYF.